This is a list of T cell receptor beta chains from one sample in a study of T-cell memory formation after mild COVID-19. MiXCR, run by TCRdb on the 5' RACE reads, gives a single entry per CDR3 protein. This sample has under 250,000 distinct CDR3 sequences; approximately 10% occur once, and the top ten carry roughly a fifth. Sequencing input: PBMCs or a T cell subset sorted from them (not recorded which). The origin of the receptors is a man younger than 35 who had mild COVID-19 (a few samples of this study predate the infection). Cell type and time point are not known. Each CDR3 is given with its conserved first and last residue. Fields, in order: J gene, D gene, V gene, clone size, CDR3 protein, CDR3 DNA. A D gene is named only where the DNA matches it firmly. Clone size is given for some rows only: seen once, a few or many times, or a class if the clone is expanded.

J: TRBJ1-4
D: TRBD1
V: TRBV15
size: few
CDR3: CATSSEGAVEKLFF
DNA: TGTGCCACCAGCAGTGAGGGGGCTGTTGAAAAACTGTTTTTT

J: TRBJ1-1
D: NA
V: TRBV12-3/TRBV12-4
size: many
CDR3: CASSLSEVNTEAFF
DNA: TGTGCCAGCAGTTTATCGGAAGTGAACACTGAAGCTTTCTTT

J: TRBJ2-5
D: NA
V: TRBV7-2
size: NA
CDR3: CASSSYSQETQYF
DNA: TGTGCCAGCAGCTCTTACAGCCAAGAGACCCAGTACTTC

J: TRBJ1-1
D: TRBD1
V: TRBV9
size: NA
CDR3: CASSARQGGYSEAFF
DNA: TGTGCCAGCAGCGCCCGACAGGGTGGCTACTCTGAAGCTTTCTTT

J: TRBJ2-1
D: NA
V: TRBV12-3/TRBV12-4
size: many
CDR3: CASSLQGNNEQFF
DNA: TGTGCCAGCAGTTTGCAGGGCAACAATGAGCAGTTCTTC

J: TRBJ2-3
D: NA
V: TRBV4-2
size: NA
CDR3: CASSPTEAGTDTQYF
DNA: TGTGCCAGCAGCCCAACCGAGGCAGGCACAGATACGCAGTATTTT

J: TRBJ1-5
D: TRBD1
V: TRBV20-1
size: few
CDR3: CSALKTGGSNQPQHF
DNA: TGCAGTGCTCTTAAGACAGGGGGAAGCAATCAGCCCCAGCATTTT

J: TRBJ2-5
D: NA
V: TRBV5-4
size: few
CDR3: CASSRDSGYQETQYF
DNA: TGTGCCAGCAGCCGAGACTCGGGGTACCAAGAGACCCAGTACTTC

J: TRBJ2-1
D: TRBD2
V: TRBV4-1
size: many
CDR3: CASSRGGLAALGNEQFF
DNA: TGCGCCAGCAGCCGAGGGGGACTAGCGGCCCTAGGTAATGAGCAGTTCTTC

J: TRBJ2-5
D: NA
V: TRBV6-1
size: NA
CDR3: CASSVRETQYF
DNA: TGTGCCAGCAGTGTACGAGAGACCCAGTACTTC

J: TRBJ2-3
D: NA
V: TRBV7-9
size: few
CDR3: CASSPLVAYTDTQYF
DNA: TGTGCCAGCAGCCCCTTGGTGGCCTACACAGATACGCAGTATTTT

J: TRBJ2-5
D: TRBD1
V: TRBV5-4
size: few
CDR3: CASSRQDRGLQETQYF
DNA: TGTGCCAGCAGCCGACAGGACAGGGGGCTCCAAGAGACCCAGTACTTC

J: TRBJ2-3
D: NA
V: TRBV10-3
size: few
CDR3: CAISEENKADTQYF
DNA: TGTGCCATCAGTGAGGAGAACAAGGCAGATACGCAGTATTTT

J: TRBJ1-3
D: TRBD1
V: TRBV5-1
size: NA
CDR3: CASSGGATGPGNTIYF
DNA: TGCGCCAGCAGCGGGGGGGCGACAGGGCCTGGAAACACCATATATTTT

J: TRBJ2-5
D: NA
V: TRBV12-3/TRBV12-4
size: NA
CDR3: CASTFGAGHPQETQYF
DNA: TGTGCCAGCACCTTCGGAGCCGGACACCCCCAAGAGACCCAGTACTTC

J: TRBJ2-3
D: TRBD2
V: TRBV6-2/TRBV6-3
size: NA
CDR3: CASSFGLGWDTQYF
DNA: TGTGCCAGCAGCTTCGGACTAGGCTGGGATACGCAGTATTTT

J: TRBJ1-5
D: NA
V: TRBV27
size: once
CDR3: CASSWSPARQPRHF
DNA: TGTGCCAGCAGTTGGAGCCCTGCGAGGCAGCCCCGGCATTTT

J: TRBJ2-3
D: TRBD1
V: TRBV3-1
size: NA
CDR3: CASSPGQPSRNTQYF
DNA: TGTGCCAGCAGCCCGGGACAGCCCAGCAGGAATACGCAGTATTTT

J: TRBJ2-3
D: TRBD2
V: TRBV12-3/TRBV12-4
size: NA
CDR3: CASSFERGGTDTQYF
DNA: TGTGCCAGCAGTTTTGAGCGGGGGGGCACAGATACGCAGTATTTT

J: TRBJ1-5
D: TRBD1
V: TRBV12-3/TRBV12-4
size: few
CDR3: CASSETDRSNQPQHF
DNA: TGTGCCAGCAGCGAAACGGACAGGAGCAATCAGCCCCAGCATTTT

J: TRBJ2-7
D: NA
V: TRBV3-1
size: NA
CDR3: CASSQPGQGLYEQYF
DNA: TGTGCCAGCAGCCAACCGGGACAAGGGCTCTACGAGCAGTACTTC

J: TRBJ2-5
D: TRBD2
V: TRBV20-1
size: few
CDR3: CSAPAASGGRETQYF
DNA: TGCAGTGCCCCGGCCGCTAGCGGGGGTAGGGAGACCCAGTACTTC

J: TRBJ2-4
D: NA
V: TRBV5-1
size: NA
CDR3: CASIDSADIQYF
DNA: TGCGCCAGCATTGATTCGGCAGACATTCAGTACTTC

J: TRBJ1-1
D: NA
V: TRBV11-2
size: NA
CDR3: CASSLGRITEAFF
DNA: TGTGCCAGCAGCTTGGGACGGATCACTGAAGCTTTCTTT

J: TRBJ2-3
D: NA
V: TRBV12-3/TRBV12-4
size: few
CDR3: CASSFGGSRADTQYF
DNA: TGTGCCAGCAGTTTCGGGGGATCCAGGGCAGATACGCAGTATTTT

J: TRBJ1-1
D: NA
V: TRBV18
size: few
CDR3: CASSPNRKGRWDTEAFF
DNA: TGTGCCAGCTCACCCAACCGTAAGGGCCGTTGGGACACTGAAGCTTTCTTT

J: TRBJ2-6
D: TRBD1
V: TRBV6-2/TRBV6-3
size: few
CDR3: CASSYTRGPGANVLTF
DNA: TGTGCCAGCAGTTACACCAGGGGGCCTGGGGCCAACGTCCTGACTTTC

J: TRBJ1-1
D: NA
V: TRBV6-5
size: few
CDR3: CASTPFAHRVNTEAFF
DNA: TGTGCCAGCACCCCGTTCGCCCACAGGGTGAACACTGAAGCTTTCTTT

J: TRBJ2-3
D: NA
V: TRBV7-2
size: many
CDR3: CASSLGLSYTDTQYF
DNA: TGTGCCAGCAGCTTAGGATTGTCCTACACAGATACGCAGTATTTT

J: TRBJ2-6
D: NA
V: TRBV5-1
size: NA
CDR3: CASSQDTSGANVLTF
DNA: TGCGCCAGCAGCCAAGACACCTCTGGGGCCAACGTCCTGACTTTC

J: TRBJ1-1
D: NA
V: TRBV7-6
size: many
CDR3: CASSSGLGATDTEAFF
DNA: TGTGCCAGCAGCTCAGGGTTAGGGGCGACGGACACTGAAGCTTTCTTT

J: TRBJ1-4
D: NA
V: TRBV12-3/TRBV12-4
size: few
CDR3: CASGPEEEKLFF
DNA: TGTGCCTCCGGCCCAGAAGAGGAAAAACTGTTTTTT

J: TRBJ2-5
D: TRBD1
V: TRBV9
size: few
CDR3: CASSAGTGEETQYF
DNA: TGTGCCAGCAGCGCCGGGACAGGGGAAGAGACCCAGTACTTC

J: TRBJ1-2
D: TRBD1
V: TRBV6-5
size: few
CDR3: CASLDRVSHGYTF
DNA: TGTGCCAGCCTGGACAGGGTTTCACATGGCTACACCTTC